This T cell receptor beta chain was captured in a study of T cell clones after liver transplantation. For the study at large: Three of the eight recipients were HCV-positive; the rest had non-autoimmune, non-viral transplant indications. Timepoints were pre-transplant, pre-withdrawal, and after withdrawal was completed or failed.

On this clone itself: Antigen: not known.

Sequencing used immunoSEQ multiplex PCR; TCRdb keeps in-frame clones, though not all of them. The table has more than 100,000 clones, 80% to 90% seen once. Trimming took 6 bases from V and 4 from J, leaving 15 bases between them. The CDR3 consists of 14 residues. Germline V CDR1 and CDR2: SGHVS, FNYEAQ. Unstimulated PBMCs were sorted into CD3+CD4+ and CD3+CD8+ populations. Study findings and constraints: In a couple of subjects, few donor cells limited the measurable donor-reactive repertoire.

The rearrangement joins TRBV7-6 to TRBJ1-1; D not resolved. The receptor was isolated from a human patient who received a liver transplant. The graft donor may have contributed some T cells. This specimen consisted of CD4+ T cells from blood, obtained approximately 50 months after liver transplant. The CDR3 DNA follows: TGTGCCAGCAGTGGGGAGGGTCGGGGCACTGAAGCTTTCTTT. Residues: CASSGEGRGTEAFF. The full variable domain, in which reference TRBV7-6 and TRBJ1-1 provide the parts outside the CDR3, is GAGVSQSPRYKVTKRGQDVALRCDPISGHVSLYWYRQALGQGPEFLTYFNYEAQQDKSGLPNDRFSAERPEGSISTLTIQRTEQRDSAMYRCASSGEGRGTEAFFGQGTRLTVV.